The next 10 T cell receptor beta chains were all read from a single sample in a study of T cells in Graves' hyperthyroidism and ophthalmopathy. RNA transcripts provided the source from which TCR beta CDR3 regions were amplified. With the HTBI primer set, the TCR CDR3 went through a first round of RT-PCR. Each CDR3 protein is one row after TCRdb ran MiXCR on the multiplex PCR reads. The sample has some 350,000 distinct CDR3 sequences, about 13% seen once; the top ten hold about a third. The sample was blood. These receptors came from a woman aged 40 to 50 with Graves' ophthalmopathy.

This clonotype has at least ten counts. The CDR3 nucleotides read TGTGCCAGCAGAAACAGGGTTAGCACCGGGGAGCTGTTTTTT. This translates into CASRNRVSTGELFF. The rearrangement joins TRBV28 to TRBJ2-2, with a weak D call TRBD1 (6 bases). From germline, CDR1 is MDHEN and CDR2 SYDVKM. This CDR3 has 14 residues. The V end lost 6 bases, the J end lost 4 bases, and 12 bases lay between the germline ends.

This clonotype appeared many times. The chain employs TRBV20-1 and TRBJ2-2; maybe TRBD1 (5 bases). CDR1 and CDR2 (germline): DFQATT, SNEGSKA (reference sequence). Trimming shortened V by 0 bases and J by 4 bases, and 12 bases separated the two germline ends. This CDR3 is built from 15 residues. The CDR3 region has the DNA TGCAGTGCTAGAGATCAGGGTAAAGGCACCGGGGAGCTGTTTTTT. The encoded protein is CSARDQGKGTGELFF.

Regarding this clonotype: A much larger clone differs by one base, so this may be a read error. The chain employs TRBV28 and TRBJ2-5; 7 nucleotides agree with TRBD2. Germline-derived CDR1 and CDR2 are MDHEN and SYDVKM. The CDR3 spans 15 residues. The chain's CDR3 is CASSLMAGDQETRYF. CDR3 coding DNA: TGTGCCAGCAGTTTAATGGCGGGAGACCAAGAGACCCGGTACTTC.

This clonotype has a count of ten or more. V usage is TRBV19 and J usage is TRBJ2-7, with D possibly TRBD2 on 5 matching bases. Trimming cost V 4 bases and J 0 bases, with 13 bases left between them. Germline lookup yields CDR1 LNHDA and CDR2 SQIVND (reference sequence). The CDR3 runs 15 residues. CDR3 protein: CASSNPGIHSYEQYF. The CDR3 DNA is TGTGCCAGTAGTAATCCGGGGATCCACTCCTACGAGCAGTACTTC.

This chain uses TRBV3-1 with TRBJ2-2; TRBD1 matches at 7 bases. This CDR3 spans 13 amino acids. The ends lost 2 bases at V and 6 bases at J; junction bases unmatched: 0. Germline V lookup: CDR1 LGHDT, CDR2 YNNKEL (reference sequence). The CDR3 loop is CASSQQGAGELFF. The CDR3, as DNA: TGTGCCAGCAGCCAACAGGGGGCCGGGGAGCTGTTTTTT.

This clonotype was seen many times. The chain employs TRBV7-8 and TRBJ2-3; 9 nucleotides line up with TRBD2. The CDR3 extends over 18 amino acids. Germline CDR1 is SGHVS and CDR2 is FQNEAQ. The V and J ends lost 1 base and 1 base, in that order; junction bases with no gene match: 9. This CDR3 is CASSLEIWGGGGTDTQYF. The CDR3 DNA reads TGTGCCAGCAGCTTAGAGATCTGGGGCGGGGGGGGCACAGATACGCAGTATTTT. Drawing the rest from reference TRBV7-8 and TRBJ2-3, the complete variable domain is GAGVSQSPRYKVAKRGQDVALRCDPISGHVSLFWYQQALGQGPEFLTYFQNEAQLDKSGLPSDRFFAERPEGSVSTLKIQRTQQEDSAVYLCASSLEIWGGGGTDTQYFGPGTRLTVL.

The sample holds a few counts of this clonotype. CDR3 loop: CASSLSYNEQYF. The CDR3 DNA sequence: TGTGCCAGCAGTTTAAGCTACAATGAGCAGTACTTC. The J gene is TRBJ2-1, the V gene TRBV28; no clear D gene. TRBJ2-7 matches the DNA end more closely, so the J call is doubtful. The CDR3 contains 12 residues. Per germline, CDR1 MDHEN and CDR2 SYDVKM.

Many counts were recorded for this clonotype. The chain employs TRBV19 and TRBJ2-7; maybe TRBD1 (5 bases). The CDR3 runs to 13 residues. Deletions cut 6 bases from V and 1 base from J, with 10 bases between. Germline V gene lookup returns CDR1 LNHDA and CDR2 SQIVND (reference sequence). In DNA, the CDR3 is TGTGCCAGTAGGGCGGACATTTCCTACGAGCAGTACTTC. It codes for CASRADISYEQYF.

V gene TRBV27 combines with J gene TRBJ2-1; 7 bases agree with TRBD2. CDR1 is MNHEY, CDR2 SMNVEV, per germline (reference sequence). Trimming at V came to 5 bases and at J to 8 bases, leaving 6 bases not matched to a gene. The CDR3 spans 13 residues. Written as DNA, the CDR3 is TGTGCCAGCAGTCAGGGAGGGATCCATGAGCAGTTCTTC. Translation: CASSQGGIHEQFF.

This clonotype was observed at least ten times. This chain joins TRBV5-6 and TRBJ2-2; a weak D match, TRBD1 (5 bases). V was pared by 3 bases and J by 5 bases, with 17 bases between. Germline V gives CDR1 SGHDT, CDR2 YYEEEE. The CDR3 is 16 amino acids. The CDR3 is CASSSVLRTTTGELFF. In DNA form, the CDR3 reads TGTGCCAGCAGCTCCGTTTTGAGGACAACGACCGGGGAGCTGTTTTTT. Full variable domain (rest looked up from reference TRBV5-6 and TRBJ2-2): DAGVTQSPTHLIKTRGQQVTLRCSPKSGHDTVSWYQQALGQGPQFIFQYYEEEERQRGNFPDRFSGHQFPNYSSELNVNALLLGDSALYLCASSSVLRTTTGELFFGEGSRLTVL.